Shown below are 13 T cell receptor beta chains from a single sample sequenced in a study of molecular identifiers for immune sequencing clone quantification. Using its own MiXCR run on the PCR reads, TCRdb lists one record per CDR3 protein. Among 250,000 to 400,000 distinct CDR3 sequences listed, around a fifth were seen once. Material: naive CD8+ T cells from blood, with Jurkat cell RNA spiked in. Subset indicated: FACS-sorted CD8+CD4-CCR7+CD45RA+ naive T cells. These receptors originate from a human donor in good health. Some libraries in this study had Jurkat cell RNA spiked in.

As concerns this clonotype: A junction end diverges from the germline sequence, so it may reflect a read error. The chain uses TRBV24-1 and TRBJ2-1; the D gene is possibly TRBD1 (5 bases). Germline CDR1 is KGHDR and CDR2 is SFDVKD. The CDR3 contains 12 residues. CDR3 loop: CATSPGMDEQLF. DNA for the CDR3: TGTGCCACCAGCCCAGGGATGGATGAGCAGCTCTTC.

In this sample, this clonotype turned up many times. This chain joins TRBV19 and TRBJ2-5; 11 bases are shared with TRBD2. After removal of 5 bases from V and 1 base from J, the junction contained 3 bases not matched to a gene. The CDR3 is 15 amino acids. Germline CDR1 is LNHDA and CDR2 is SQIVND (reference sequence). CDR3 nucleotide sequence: TGTGCCAGTAGTTTGGGACTAGCGGTCCAAGAGACCCAGTACTTC. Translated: CASSLGLAVQETQYF. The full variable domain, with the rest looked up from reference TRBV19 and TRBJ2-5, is DGGITQSPKYLFRKEGQNVTLSCEQNLNHDAMYWYRQDPGQGLRLIYYSQIVNDFQKGDIAEGYSVSREKKESFPLTVTSAQKNPTAFYLCASSLGLAVQETQYFGPGTRLLVL.

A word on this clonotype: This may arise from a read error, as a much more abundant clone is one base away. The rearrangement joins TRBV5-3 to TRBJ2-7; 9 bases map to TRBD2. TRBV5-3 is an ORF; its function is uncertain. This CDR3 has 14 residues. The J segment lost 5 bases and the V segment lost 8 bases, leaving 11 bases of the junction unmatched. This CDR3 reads CASSFGTSHHEQYF. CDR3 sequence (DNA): TGTGCCAGCAGTTTCGGGACTAGCCACCACGAGCAGTACTTC.

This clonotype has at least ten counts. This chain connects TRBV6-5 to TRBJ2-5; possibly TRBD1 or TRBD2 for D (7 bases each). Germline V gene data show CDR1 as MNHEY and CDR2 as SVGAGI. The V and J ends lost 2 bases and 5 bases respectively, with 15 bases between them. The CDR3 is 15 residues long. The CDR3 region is CASSYHGRGGETQYF. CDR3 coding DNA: TGTGCCAGCAGTTACCACGGCAGGGGGGGGGAGACCCAGTACTTC.

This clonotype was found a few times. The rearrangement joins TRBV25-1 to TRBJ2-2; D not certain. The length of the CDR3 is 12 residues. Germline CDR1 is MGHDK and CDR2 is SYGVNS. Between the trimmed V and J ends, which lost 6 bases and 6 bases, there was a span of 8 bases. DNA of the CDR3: TGTGCCAGCAGGTCCCCGTCCGGGGAGCTGTTTTTT. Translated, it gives CASRSPSGELFF.

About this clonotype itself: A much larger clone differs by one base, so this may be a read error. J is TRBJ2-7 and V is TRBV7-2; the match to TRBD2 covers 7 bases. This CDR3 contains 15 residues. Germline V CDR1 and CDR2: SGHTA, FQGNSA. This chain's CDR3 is CASSFETSDSYEHYF. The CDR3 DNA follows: TGTGCCAGCAGCTTCGAAACTAGCGACTCCTACGAGCATTACTTC.

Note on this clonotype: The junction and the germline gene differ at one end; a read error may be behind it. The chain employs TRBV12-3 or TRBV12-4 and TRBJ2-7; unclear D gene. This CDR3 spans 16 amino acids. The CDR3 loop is CARSSSRKVISYEQYF. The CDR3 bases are TGTGCCAGAAGTTCCTCTCGAAAGGTAATCTCCTACGAGCAGTACTTC.

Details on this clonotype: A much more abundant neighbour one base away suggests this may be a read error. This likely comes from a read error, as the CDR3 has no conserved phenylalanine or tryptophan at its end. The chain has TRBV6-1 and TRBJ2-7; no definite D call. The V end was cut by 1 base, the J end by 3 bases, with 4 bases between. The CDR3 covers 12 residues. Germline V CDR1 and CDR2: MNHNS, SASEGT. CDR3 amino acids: CASSEGDYEQYL. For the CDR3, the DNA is TGTGCCAGCAGTGAAGGGGACTACGAGCAGTACCTC.

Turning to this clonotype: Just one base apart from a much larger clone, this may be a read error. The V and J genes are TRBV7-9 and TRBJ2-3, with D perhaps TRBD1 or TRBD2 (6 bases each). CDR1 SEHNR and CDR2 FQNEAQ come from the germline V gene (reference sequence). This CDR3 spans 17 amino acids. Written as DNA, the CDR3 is TGTGCCAGCAGCTTAGACGGGGGCCAGGGAAGCACAGATACGCGGTATTTT. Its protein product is CASSLDGGQGSTDTRYF.

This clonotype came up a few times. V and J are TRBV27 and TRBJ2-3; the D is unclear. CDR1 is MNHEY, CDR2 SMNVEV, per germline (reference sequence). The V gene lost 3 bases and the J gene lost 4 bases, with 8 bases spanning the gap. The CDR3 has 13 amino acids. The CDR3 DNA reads TGTGCCAGCAGTTTCGATAGGGCAGATACGCAGTATTTT. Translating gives CASSFDRADTQYF.

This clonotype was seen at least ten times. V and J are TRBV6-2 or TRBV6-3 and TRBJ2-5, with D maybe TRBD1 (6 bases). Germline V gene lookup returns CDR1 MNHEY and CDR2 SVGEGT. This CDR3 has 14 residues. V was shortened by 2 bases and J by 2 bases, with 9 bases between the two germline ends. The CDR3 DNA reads TGTGCCAGCAGTTACGGGACATTTCAAGAGACCCAGTACTTC. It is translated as CASSYGTFQETQYF.

The CDR3 sequence: CAWRQLEDYGYTF. CDR3 coding DNA: TGTGCCTGGAGACAACTGGAAGACTATGGCTACACCTTC. The rearrangement uses TRBV30 and TRBJ1-2; D not resolved. Germline V CDR1 and CDR2: GTSNPN, SVGIG (reference sequence). This CDR3 comprises 13 residues. The V end was cut by 3 bases, the J end by 3 bases, with 11 bases between.

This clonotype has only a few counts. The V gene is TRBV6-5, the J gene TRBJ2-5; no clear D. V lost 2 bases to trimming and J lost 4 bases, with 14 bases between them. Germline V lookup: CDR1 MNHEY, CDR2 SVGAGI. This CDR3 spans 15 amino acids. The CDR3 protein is CASSYVAGEAETQYF. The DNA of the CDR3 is TGTGCCAGCAGTTACGTGGCCGGAGAGGCAGAGACCCAGTACTTC.